Listed here are 28 T cell receptor beta chains from one sample, sequenced in a study of blood T cell repertoires in COVID-19. The method was immunoSEQ multiplex PCR; TCRdb's version includes in-frame clones alone and lacks a portion of them. The sample holds 260,000 or so clones; 83% are singletons and the top ten take 3% to 4.5%. Sequenced material: PBMCs or T cells enriched from blood (not recorded which). These receptors all come from a woman aged 40 to 55 who had been exposed to COVID-19.

The V call is TRBV5-6, the J call TRBJ2-7; the match to TRBD1 covers 12 bases. Unmatched junction bases numbered 2, after V lost 3 bases and J lost 1 base. The length of the CDR3 is 15 residues. Germline assignment: CDR1 SGHDT and CDR2 YYEEEE. CDR3 in amino acids: CASSWDRGRSYEQYF. The CDR3 DNA sequence: TGTGCCAGCAGCTGGGACAGGGGGCGGTCCTACGAGCAGTACTTC.

CDR3 DNA: TGTGCCAGCAGCGAGGGCACAGATACGCAGTATTTT. Its protein product is CASSEGTDTQYF. The J gene is TRBJ2-3, the V gene TRBV11-2, with unresolved D. The CDR3 is made up of 12 amino acids. The germline V gene encodes CDR1 SGHAT and CDR2 FQNNGV. V was trimmed by 5 bases and J by 1 base, leaving 4 bases between them. Full variable domain (outside the CDR3, taken from reference TRBV11-2 and TRBJ2-3): EAGVAQSPRYKIIEKRQSVAFWCNPISGHATLYWYQQILGQGPKLLIQFQNNGVVDDSQLPKDRFSAERLKGVDSTLKIQPAKLEDSAVYLCASSEGTDTQYFGPGTRLTVL.

CDR3 coding DNA: TGTGCCAGCTCACCCAGGGGGCGCGTTGAAGAGACCCAGTACTTC. It specifies CASSPRGRVEETQYF. The gene calls are TRBV18 and TRBJ2-5; 8 bases fit TRBD1. Germline trimming cut 3 bases from V and 3 bases from J; bases unmatched to any gene: 6. The CDR3 runs 15 residues. The germline CDR1 and CDR2 sequences are KGHSH and LQKENI.

V and J are TRBV28 and TRBJ1-6, with TRBD1 identical over 8 bases. Looked up from germline, CDR1 is MDHEN and CDR2 is SYDVKM. The junction had 12 bases not matched to a gene; V was cut back by 6 bases and J by 8 bases. This CDR3 spans 16 amino acids. CDR3 amino acids: CASSPPTGGSDSPLHF. CDR3 DNA: TGTGCCAGCAGCCCCCCCACAGGGGGTTCGGATTCACCCCTCCACTTT.

CDR3 DNA: TGTGCCAGCAGCGGAGGCGGGCTGGGCCCAACGCAGTATTTT. Translating gives CASSGGGLGPTQYF. The rearrangement links TRBV9 to TRBJ2-3, with D possibly TRBD2 on 5 matching bases. The germline CDR1 and CDR2 sequences are SGDLS and YYNGEE. This CDR3 spans 14 amino acids. Between the trimmed V and J ends, which lost 3 bases and 9 bases, there was a span of 17 bases.

This chain connects TRBV7-2 to TRBJ2-3; the match to TRBD1 covers 10 bases. V trimming: 2 bases; J trimming: 4 bases; junction bases outside the gene matches: 3. This CDR3 comprises 15 residues. The germline gives CDR1 SGHTA, CDR2 FQGNSA. CDR3 region: CASSLNGQGADTQYF. DNA for the CDR3: TGTGCCAGCAGCTTAAACGGACAGGGGGCAGATACGCAGTATTTT.

The J gene is TRBJ2-2, the V gene TRBV3-1 (or the pseudogene TRBV3-2); 8 bases are a match to TRBD2. The CDR3 totals 14 residues. CDR1 is LGHDT and CDR2 is YNNKEL in the germline V gene (reference sequence). Trimming took 4 bases from V and 6 from J; bases not matched to a gene: 4. The chain's CDR3 is CASSPRTSSGELFF. CDR3 nucleotides: TGTGCCAGCAGCCCCAGGACTAGCTCCGGGGAGCTGTTTTTT.

V usage is TRBV7-9 and J usage is TRBJ2-1; D perhaps matches TRBD2 (6 bases). Deletions cut 0 bases from V and 7 bases from J, with 16 bases between. The CDR3 runs 16 residues. CDR1 and CDR2 from the germline V gene are SEHNR and FQNEAQ (reference sequence). CDR3 region: CASSLAGGRWRNEQFF. The DNA of the CDR3 is TGTGCCAGCAGCTTAGCGGGGGGAAGATGGCGGAATGAGCAGTTCTTC.

The genes are TRBV5-4 and TRBJ1-4; D is ambiguous. V dropped 4 bases and J dropped 4 bases, with 8 bases sitting between them. The germline V gene encodes CDR1 SGHNT and CDR2 YYREEE (reference sequence). The CDR3 spans 13 residues. The CDR3 sequence is CASSGTGNEKLFF. The CDR3 DNA sequence: TGTGCCAGCAGCGGTACGGGTAATGAAAAACTGTTTTTT. The whole variable domain, filled in from reference TRBV5-4 and TRBJ1-4, reads ETGVTQSPTHLIKTRGQQVTLRCSSQSGHNTVSWYQQALGQGPQFIFQYYREEENGRGNFPPRFSGLQFPNYSSELNVNALELDDSALYLCASSGTGNEKLFFGSGTQLSVL.

The J gene is TRBJ1-6, the V gene TRBV11-2, with D hard to call. In germline, CDR1 is SGHAT, CDR2 FQNNGV. The V and J ends lost 2 bases and 10 bases respectively, with 9 bases between them. CDR3 length equals 13 residues. The CDR3 sequence is CASSLRRESPLHF. DNA of the CDR3: TGTGCCAGCAGCTTAAGGAGGGAGTCACCCCTCCACTTT.

The gene calls are TRBV6-1 and TRBJ1-3; D remains ambiguous. The germline gives CDR1 MNHNS, CDR2 SASEGT. This CDR3 has 15 amino acids. V lost 2 bases and J lost 0, with 8 bases in between. In nucleotides, the CDR3 is TGTGCCAGCAGTGAATCGGTCTACTCTGGAAACACCATATATTTT. It yields the protein CASSESVYSGNTIYF.

This clone came up once. This rearrangement joins TRBV19 to TRBJ1-4; D is unresolved. This CDR3 region has 14 residues. The V gene's germline CDR1 is LNHDA and CDR2 SQIVND (reference sequence). V lost 1 base and J lost 2, with 5 bases in between. The CDR3 coding sequence is TGTGCCAGTAGTATAGCCTCGACTAATGAAAAACTGTTTTTT. This sequence encodes CASSIASTNEKLFF.

This chain connects TRBV5-1 to TRBJ1-4, with a tentative D call TRBD1 (5 bases). Between the trimmed V and J ends, which lost 7 bases and 0 bases, there was a span of 10 bases. CDR1 and CDR2 (germline): SGHRS, YFSETQ. The CDR3 sequence is 14 residues long. The CDR3 DNA reads TGCGCCAGCTCCTCAGGGTCAACTAATGAAAAACTGTTTTTT. As protein: CASSSGSTNEKLFF.

This chain joins TRBV19 and TRBJ1-2, with D perhaps TRBD1 (6 bases). Germline CDR1 LNHDA, CDR2 SQIVND (reference sequence). V was cut by 4 bases and J by 7 bases, with 37 bases left in between. The CDR3 contains 21 residues. The CDR3 reads CASSRYPGQVSSPSSVFGYTF. CDR3 nucleotide sequence: TGTGCCAGTAGTAGATATCCGGGACAAGTATCCTCCCCCTCTTCAGTATTTGGCTACACCTTC.

The chain uses TRBV2 and TRBJ2-1; 13 nucleotides line up with TRBD2. With 8 bases clipped from V and 7 bases from J, the junction kept 8 bases outside the gene matches. The CDR3 runs to 15 residues. In germline, CDR1 is SNHLY, CDR2 FYNNEI. The CDR3 bases are TGTGCCAGCGGGACTAGCGGGGTAGGTAGGAATGAGCAGTTCTTC. Its translation: CASGTSGVGRNEQFF.

The chain employs TRBV7-9 and TRBJ1-2; no firm D call. The germline V gene encodes CDR1 SEHNR and CDR2 FQNEAQ (reference sequence). This CDR3 has 14 amino acids. Trimming took off 2 bases at V and 6 bases at J, with 13 bases between the two ends. The DNA of the CDR3 is TGTGCCAGCAGCTTAAGCGGCGGATTTGATGGCTACACCTTC. Residues: CASSLSGGFDGYTF.

This chain joins TRBV4-2 and TRBJ1-2, with TRBD1 identical over 7 bases. CDR1 and CDR2 (germline): LGHNA, YNFKEQ. The CDR3 runs 15 residues. V shed 3 bases and J 6 bases; nucleotides not matched to a gene: 10. Here the CDR3 DNA reads TGTGCCAGCAGCCATTCTCAGACAGGGATGAATGGCTACACCTTC. This sequence encodes CASSHSQTGMNGYTF.

The J gene is TRBJ2-3, the V gene TRBV19; 8 bases line up with TRBD2. V was clipped by 6 bases and J by 3 bases; unmatched bases: 5. The CDR3 covers 14 residues. Germline V lookup: CDR1 LNHDA, CDR2 SQIVND (reference sequence). In DNA, the CDR3 is TGTGCCAGTAGCCCGGGCGGGGGGACAGATACGCAGTATTTT. It encodes CASSPGGGTDTQYF.

This chain uses TRBV7-3 with TRBJ2-1; 9 bases align to TRBD2. The germline gives CDR1 SGHTA, CDR2 FQGTGA. The CDR3 consists of 15 residues. After removal of 1 base from V and 5 bases from J, the junction contained 3 bases not matched to a gene. Here the CDR3 reads CASSLRLADDNEQFF. CDR3 nucleotide sequence: TGTGCCAGCAGCTTAAGACTAGCGGATGACAATGAGCAGTTCTTC.

The chain combines TRBV5-4 with TRBJ1-6, with D unresolved. Trimming left V 0 bases short and J 5 bases short, with 12 bases between. Germline assignment: CDR1 SGHNT and CDR2 YYREEE (reference sequence). The CDR3 covers 16 residues. CDR3 in amino acids: CASSLGTGMNNSPLHF. As DNA, the CDR3 is TGTGCCAGCAGCTTGGGGACGGGGATGAATAATTCACCCCTCCACTTT.

The chain uses TRBV13 and TRBJ2-1; 9 nucleotides line up with TRBD1. Looked up from germline, CDR1 is PRHDT and CDR2 is FYEKMQ (reference sequence). Losses at the gene ends were 2 bases for V and 6 bases for J; bases not matched to a gene: 5. This CDR3 is 15 amino acids long. The DNA of the CDR3 is TGTGCCAGCAGCTTAACAACAGGGGGCGGCAATGAGCAGTTCTTC. Translating it yields CASSLTTGGGNEQFF.

The chain carries TRBV19 and TRBJ1-2, with TRBD1 matching 10 bases. This CDR3 spans 16 amino acids. CDR1 LNHDA and CDR2 SQIVND come from the germline V gene (reference sequence). V gave up 7 bases and J gave up 0 bases; unmatched junction bases: 8. As DNA, the CDR3 is TGTGCCAGTACCAAGTGGGGACAGGGGTCTAACTATGGCTACACCTTC. This codes for CASTKWGQGSNYGYTF.

This chain links TRBV2 with TRBJ2-3, with TRBD1 matching over 8 bases. The CDR3 contains 14 residues. Germline loops: CDR1 SNHLY, CDR2 FYNNEI. With V trimmed by 9 bases and J by 5 bases, 10 bases remained unmatched. The CDR3 region is CASNGGQGQDTQYF. DNA of the CDR3: TGTGCCAGTAACGGCGGACAGGGTCAAGATACGCAGTATTTT.

This chain links TRBV5-4 with TRBJ2-7; TRBD1 matches 8 bases. CDR3 length: 15 residues. Germline CDR1 reads SGHNT; CDR2 reads YYREEE (reference sequence). Trimming cost V 4 bases and J 4 bases; bases outside gene matches: 10. The CDR3 coding sequence is TGTGCCAGCAGCCTGGGTGCAGGGGGCGGGTACGAGCAGTACTTC. Its translation is CASSLGAGGGYEQYF.

V is TRBV5-8 and J is TRBJ2-5, with D hard to call. CDR3 size: 15 residues. Per the germline V gene, CDR1 is SGHTS and CDR2 is YDEGEE. The germline V and J ends were trimmed by 4 bases and 2 bases, with 15 bases remaining between them. In nucleotides, the CDR3 is TGTGCCAGCAGCCTGCTTTGGGCCAGGCAAGAGACCCAGTACTTC. Amino acids: CASSLLWARQETQYF.

The chain combines TRBV7-9 with TRBJ2-7, with 7 nucleotides matching TRBD1. V lost 5 bases and J lost 4; bases outside the gene matches: 5. Germline V CDR1 and CDR2: SEHNR, FQNEAQ (reference sequence). The length of the CDR3 is 13 residues. CDR3 residues: CASSRQGGYEQYF. The CDR3 DNA sequence: TGTGCCAGCAGCCGACAGGGCGGGTACGAGCAGTACTTC. Full variable domain (remainder filled in from reference TRBV7-9 and TRBJ2-7): DTGVSQNPRHKITKRGQNVTFRCDPISEHNRLYWYRQTLGQGPEFLTYFQNEAQLEKSRLLSDRFSAERPKGSFSTLEIQRTEQGDSAMYLCASSRQGGYEQYFGPGTRLTVT.

The genes are TRBV3-1 (or the pseudogene TRBV3-2) and TRBJ2-1, with TRBD2 matching 12 bases. This CDR3 is built from 17 residues. With 5 bases clipped from V and 0 bases from J, the junction kept 5 bases outside the gene matches. Germline V lookup: CDR1 LGHDT, CDR2 YNNKEL (reference sequence). DNA for the CDR3: TGTGCCAGCAGCTCGACTAGCGGGGGACCCTCCTACAATGAGCAGTTCTTC. This codes for CASSSTSGGPSYNEQFF.

The chain is built from TRBV6-5 and TRBJ2-5; TRBD1 agrees at 7 bases. This CDR3 comprises 13 residues. V shed 10 bases, J shed 1 base, and the junction held 6 bases outside the gene matches. Germline assignment: CDR1 MNHEY and CDR2 SVGAGI. The CDR3 loop is CATSGQSQETQYF. The CDR3 DNA follows: TGTGCCACCTCGGGACAGAGCCAAGAGACCCAGTACTTC.